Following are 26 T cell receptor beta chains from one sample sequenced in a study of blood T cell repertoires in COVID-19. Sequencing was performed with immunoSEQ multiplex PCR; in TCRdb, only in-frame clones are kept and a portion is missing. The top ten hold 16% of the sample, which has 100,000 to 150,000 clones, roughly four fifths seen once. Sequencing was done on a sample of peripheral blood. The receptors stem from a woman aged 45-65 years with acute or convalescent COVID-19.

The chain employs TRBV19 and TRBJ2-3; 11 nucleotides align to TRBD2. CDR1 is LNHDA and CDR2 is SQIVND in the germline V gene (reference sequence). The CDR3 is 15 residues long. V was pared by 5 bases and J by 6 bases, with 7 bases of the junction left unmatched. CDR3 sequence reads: CASSVLAGGGDTQYF. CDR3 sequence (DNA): TGTGCCAGTAGTGTTCTAGCGGGGGGAGGCGATACGCAGTATTTT.

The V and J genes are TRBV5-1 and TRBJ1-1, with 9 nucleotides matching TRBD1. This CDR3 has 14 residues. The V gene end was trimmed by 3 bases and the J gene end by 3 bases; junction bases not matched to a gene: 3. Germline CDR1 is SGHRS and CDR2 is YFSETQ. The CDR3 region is CASSWGQGDTEAFF. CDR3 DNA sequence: TGCGCCAGCAGCTGGGGACAGGGCGACACTGAAGCTTTCTTT.

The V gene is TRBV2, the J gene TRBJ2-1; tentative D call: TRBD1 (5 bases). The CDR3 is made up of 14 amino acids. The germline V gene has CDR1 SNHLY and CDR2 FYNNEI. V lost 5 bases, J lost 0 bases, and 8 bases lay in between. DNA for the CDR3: TGTGCCAGCAGTTACAGGAGCTCCTACAATGAGCAGTTCTTC. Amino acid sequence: CASSYRSSYNEQFF. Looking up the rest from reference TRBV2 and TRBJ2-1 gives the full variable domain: EPEVTQTPSHQVTQMGQEVILRCVPISNHLYFYWYRQILGQKVEFLVSFYNNEISEKSEIFDDQFSVERPDGSNFTLKIRSTKLEDSAMYFCASSYRSSYNEQFFGPGTRLTVL.

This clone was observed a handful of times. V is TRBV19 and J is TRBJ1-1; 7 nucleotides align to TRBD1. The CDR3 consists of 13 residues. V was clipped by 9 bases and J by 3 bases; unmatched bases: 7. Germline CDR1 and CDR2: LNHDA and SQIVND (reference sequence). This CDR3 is CASKGASDTEAFF. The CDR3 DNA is TGTGCCAGCAAGGGGGCATCGGACACTGAAGCTTTCTTT.

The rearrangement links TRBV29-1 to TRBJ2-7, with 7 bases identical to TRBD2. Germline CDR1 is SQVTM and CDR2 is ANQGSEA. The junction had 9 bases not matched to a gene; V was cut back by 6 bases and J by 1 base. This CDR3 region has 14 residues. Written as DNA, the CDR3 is TGCAGCGTAAGGTACGGGGAGGGGTCCTACGAGCAGTACTTC. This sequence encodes CSVRYGEGSYEQYF.

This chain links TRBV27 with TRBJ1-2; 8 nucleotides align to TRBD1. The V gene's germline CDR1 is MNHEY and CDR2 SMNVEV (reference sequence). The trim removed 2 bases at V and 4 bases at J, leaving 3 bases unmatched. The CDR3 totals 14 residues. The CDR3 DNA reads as TGTGCCAGCAGTTTAACCGGGACAGGCTATGGCTACACCTTC. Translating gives CASSLTGTGYGYTF.

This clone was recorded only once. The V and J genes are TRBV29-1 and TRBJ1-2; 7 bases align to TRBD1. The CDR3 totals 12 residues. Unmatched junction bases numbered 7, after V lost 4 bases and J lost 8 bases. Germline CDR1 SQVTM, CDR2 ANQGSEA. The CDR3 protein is CSVVGTAVGYTF. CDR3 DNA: TGCAGCGTTGTTGGGACAGCGGTCGGCTACACCTTC. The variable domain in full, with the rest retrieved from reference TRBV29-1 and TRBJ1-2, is SAVISQKPSRDICQRGTSLTIQCQVDSQVTMMFWYRQQPGQSLTLIATANQGSEATYESGFVIDKFPISRPNLTFSTLTVSNMSPEDSSIYLCSVVGTAVGYTFGSGTRLTVV.

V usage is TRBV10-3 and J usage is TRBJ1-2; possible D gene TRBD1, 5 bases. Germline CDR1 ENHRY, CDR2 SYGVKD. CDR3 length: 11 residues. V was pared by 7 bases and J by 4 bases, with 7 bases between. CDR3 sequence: CAIKGSYGYTF. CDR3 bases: TGTGCCATCAAGGGGTCCTATGGCTACACCTTC.

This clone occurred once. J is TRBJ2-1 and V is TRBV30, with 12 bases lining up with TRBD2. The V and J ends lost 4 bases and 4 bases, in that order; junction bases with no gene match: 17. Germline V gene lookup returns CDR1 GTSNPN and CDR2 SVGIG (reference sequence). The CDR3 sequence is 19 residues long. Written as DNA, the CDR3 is TGTGCCTGGATGTCACAGGGGCCTAGCGGGGGGGCACTATACAATGAGCAGTTCTTC. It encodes CAWMSQGPSGGALYNEQFF.

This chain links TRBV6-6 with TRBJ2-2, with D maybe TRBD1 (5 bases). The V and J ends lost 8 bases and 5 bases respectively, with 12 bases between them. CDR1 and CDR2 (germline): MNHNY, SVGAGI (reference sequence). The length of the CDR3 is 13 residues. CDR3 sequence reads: CASRMGPTGELFF. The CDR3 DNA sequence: TGTGCCAGCCGGATGGGGCCTACCGGGGAGCTGTTTTTT.

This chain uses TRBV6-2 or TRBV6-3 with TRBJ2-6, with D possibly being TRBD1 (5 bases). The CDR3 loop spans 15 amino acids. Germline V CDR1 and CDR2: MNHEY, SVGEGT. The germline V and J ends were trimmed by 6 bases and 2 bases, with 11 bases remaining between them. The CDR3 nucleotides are TGTGCCAGCAGCCTACAGGTAACTGGGGCCAACGTCCTGACTTTC. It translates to CASSLQVTGANVLTF.

The CDR3: CASSSKPNTEAFF. CDR3 bases: TGTGCCAGCAGTTCTAAACCGAACACTGAAGCTTTCTTT. The chain uses TRBV6-5 and TRBJ1-1, with D unclear. V lost 4 bases to trimming and J lost 1 base, with 7 bases between them. This CDR3 contains 13 residues. Germline CDR1 reads MNHEY; CDR2 reads SVGAGI.

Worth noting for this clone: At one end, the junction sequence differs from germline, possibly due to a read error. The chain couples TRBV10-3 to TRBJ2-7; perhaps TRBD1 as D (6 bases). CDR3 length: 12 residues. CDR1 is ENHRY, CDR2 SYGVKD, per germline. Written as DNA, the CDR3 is TGTGCCATCAGTGCCGGGGACAATCATGCCATCTTC. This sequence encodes CAISAGDNHAIF.

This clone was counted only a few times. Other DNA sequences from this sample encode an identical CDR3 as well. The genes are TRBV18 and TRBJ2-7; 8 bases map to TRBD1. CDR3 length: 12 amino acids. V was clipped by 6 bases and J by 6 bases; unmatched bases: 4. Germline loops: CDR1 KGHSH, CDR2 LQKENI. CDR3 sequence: CASSPTGGEQYF. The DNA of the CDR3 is TGTGCCAGCTCGCCTACAGGGGGCGAGCAGTACTTC. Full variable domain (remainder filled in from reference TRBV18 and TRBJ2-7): NAGVMQNPRHLVRRRGQEARLRCSPMKGHSHVYWYRQLPEEGLKFMVYLQKENIIDESGMPKERFSAEFPKEGPSILRIQQVVRGDSAAYFCASSPTGGEQYFGPGTRLTVT.

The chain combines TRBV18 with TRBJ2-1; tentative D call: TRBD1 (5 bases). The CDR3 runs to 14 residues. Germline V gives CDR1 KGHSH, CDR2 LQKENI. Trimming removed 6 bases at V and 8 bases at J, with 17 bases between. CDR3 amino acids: CASSQYRVQDEQFF. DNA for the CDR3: TGTGCCAGCTCCCAATACCGGGTACAGGATGAGCAGTTCTTC.

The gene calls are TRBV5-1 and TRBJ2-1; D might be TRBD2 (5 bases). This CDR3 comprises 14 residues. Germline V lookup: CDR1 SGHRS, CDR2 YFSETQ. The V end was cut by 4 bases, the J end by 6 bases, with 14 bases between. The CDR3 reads CASSPETRSNEQFF. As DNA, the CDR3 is TGCGCCAGCAGCCCCGAAACTAGATCCAATGAGCAGTTCTTC.

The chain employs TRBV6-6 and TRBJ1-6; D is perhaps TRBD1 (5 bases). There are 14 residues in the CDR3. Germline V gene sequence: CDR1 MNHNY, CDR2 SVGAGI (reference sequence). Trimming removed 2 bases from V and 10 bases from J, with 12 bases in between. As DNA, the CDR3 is TGTGCCAGCAGTTACGGGCAGGGTGGGTCACCCCTCCACTTT. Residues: CASSYGQGGSPLHF.

CDR3: CASSGMGQGADEQYF. As DNA, the CDR3 is TGTGCCAGCAGCGGAATGGGGCAGGGGGCGGACGAGCAGTACTTC. The chain joins TRBV9 to TRBJ2-7, with TRBD1 matching over 8 bases. The germline V gene has CDR1 SGDLS and CDR2 YYNGEE. The V gene end was trimmed by 3 bases and the J gene end by 5 bases; junction bases not matched to a gene: 10. The CDR3 sequence is 15 residues long.

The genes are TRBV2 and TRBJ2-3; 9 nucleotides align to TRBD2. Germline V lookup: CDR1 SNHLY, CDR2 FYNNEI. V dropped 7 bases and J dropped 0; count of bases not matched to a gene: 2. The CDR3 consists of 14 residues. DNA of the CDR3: TGTGCCAGCAAGCTAGCGGGGAGCACAGATACGCAGTATTTT. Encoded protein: CASKLAGSTDTQYF.

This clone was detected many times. CDR3 protein: CASSQDRPAGADTQYF. CDR3 sequence (DNA): TGCGCCAGCAGCCAAGATAGGCCAGCGGGGGCAGATACGCAGTATTTT. V gene TRBV4-1 combines with J gene TRBJ2-3; TRBD2 matches at 8 bases. Per germline, CDR1 MGHRA and CDR2 YSYEKL. Trimming took 0 bases from V and 4 from J; bases not matched to a gene: 6. The CDR3 has 16 amino acids.

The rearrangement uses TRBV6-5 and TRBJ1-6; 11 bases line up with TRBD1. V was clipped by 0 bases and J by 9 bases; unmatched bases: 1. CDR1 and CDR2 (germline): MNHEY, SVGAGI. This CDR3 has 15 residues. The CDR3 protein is CASSYSGTGGSPLHF. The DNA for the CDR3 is TGTGCCAGCAGTTACTCTGGGACAGGGGGTTCACCCCTCCACTTT.

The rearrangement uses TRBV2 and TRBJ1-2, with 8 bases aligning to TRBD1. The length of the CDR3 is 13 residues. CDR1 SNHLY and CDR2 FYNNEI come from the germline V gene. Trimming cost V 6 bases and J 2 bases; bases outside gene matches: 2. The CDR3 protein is CASRDRENYGYTF. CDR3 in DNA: TGTGCCAGCAGGGACAGGGAGAACTATGGCTACACCTTC.

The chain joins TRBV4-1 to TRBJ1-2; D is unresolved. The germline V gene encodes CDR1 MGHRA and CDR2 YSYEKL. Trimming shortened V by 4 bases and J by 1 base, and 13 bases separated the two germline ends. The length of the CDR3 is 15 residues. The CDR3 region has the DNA TGCGCCAGCAGCCCCTCGATAGCCGATAACTATGGCTACACCTTC. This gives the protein CASSPSIADNYGYTF.

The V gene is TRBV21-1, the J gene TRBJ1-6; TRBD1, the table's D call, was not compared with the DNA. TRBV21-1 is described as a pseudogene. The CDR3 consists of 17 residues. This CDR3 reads CASLYRTGWPIGSPLHF. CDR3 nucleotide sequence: TGTGCCAGCCTCTACAGGACAGGGTGGCCGATTGGATCACCCCTCCACTTT.

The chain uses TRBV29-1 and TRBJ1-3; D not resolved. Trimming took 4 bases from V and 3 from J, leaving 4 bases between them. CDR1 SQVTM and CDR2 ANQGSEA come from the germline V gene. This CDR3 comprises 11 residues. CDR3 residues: CSVAFGNTIYF. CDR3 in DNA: TGCAGCGTTGCTTTTGGAAACACCATATATTTT.

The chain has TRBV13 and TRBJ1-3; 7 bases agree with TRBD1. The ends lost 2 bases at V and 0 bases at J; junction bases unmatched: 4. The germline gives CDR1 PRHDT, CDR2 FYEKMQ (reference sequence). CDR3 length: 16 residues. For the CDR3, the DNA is TGTGCCAGCAGCTTAAGGGGGCAATTCTCTGGAAACACCATATATTTT. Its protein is CASSLRGQFSGNTIYF.